One and the same sample provided the 29 T cell receptor beta chains below, sequenced in a study of blood T cells in healthy people across ages. The authors ran a second PCR of 7 to 11 cycles using a sample-barcoded 5' primer and a J-beta primer mix. A single record per CDR3 protein comes from TCRdb applying MiXCR to the 5' RACE reads. The sample shows roughly 1.7 million distinct CDR3 sequences, 30% to 35% of them seen only once. Sequenced input: blood. Receptors originate from a woman aged 25 to 39 in good health.

The chain joins TRBV12-3 or TRBV12-4 to TRBJ1-1; D perhaps matches TRBD1 (5 bases). Between the trimmed V and J ends, which lost 7 bases and 5 bases, there was a span of 20 bases. This CDR3 is 15 amino acids long. The CDR3 protein is CASTRVNGPGTEAFF. CDR3 coding DNA: TGTGCCAGCACCAGGGTGAATGGGCCTGGGACTGAAGCTTTCTTT.

J is TRBJ2-1 and V is TRBV7-2, with 9 bases matching TRBD2. CDR3 length: 13 amino acids. CDR1 is SGHTA and CDR2 is FQGNSA in the germline V gene. V lost 5 bases to trimming and J lost 8 bases; unmatched junction nucleotides: 4. CDR3 amino acids: CASSPTSGHEQFF. Written as DNA, the CDR3 is TGTGCCAGCAGCCCGACTAGCGGCCATGAGCAGTTCTTC.

This chain joins TRBV27 and TRBJ1-5, with TRBD1 matching 7 bases. The CDR3 sequence is 16 residues long. Germline CDR1 MNHEY, CDR2 SMNVEV (reference sequence). Trimming cost V 2 bases and J 4 bases; bases outside gene matches: 8. The CDR3 reads CASSLEGAPHNQPQHF. CDR3 DNA: TGTGCCAGCAGTTTAGAGGGGGCGCCCCATAATCAGCCCCAGCATTTT.

The chain couples TRBV7-2 to TRBJ1-2; 7 bases are shared with TRBD1. Germline CDR1 reads SGHTA; CDR2 reads FQGNSA. This CDR3 comprises 15 residues. V was pared by 4 bases and J by 5 bases, with 10 bases of the junction left unmatched. This CDR3 reads CASSYSSGQTYGYTF. The DNA for the CDR3 is TGTGCCAGCAGCTATTCTTCGGGACAGACTTATGGCTACACCTTC.

The chain is built from TRBV6-1 and TRBJ1-2; 12 bases agree with TRBD1. Looked up from germline, CDR1 is MNHNS and CDR2 is SASEGT. Trimming removed 2 bases from V and 8 bases from J; junction bases left unmatched: 6. The CDR3 contains 15 residues. CDR3 DNA: TGTGCCAGCAGTGAATCGGGACAGGGGGCTCCGGGCTACACCTTC. Amino acids: CASSESGQGAPGYTF.

This clonotype was detected ten times or more. The chain uses TRBV15 and TRBJ2-1, with a tentative D call TRBD2 (5 bases). There are 14 residues in the CDR3. CDR1 and CDR2 from the germline V gene are LNHNV and YYDKDF (reference sequence). Trimming left V 0 bases short and J 9 bases short, with 12 bases between. The CDR3 spells CATSRDRGSGEQFF. CDR3 DNA sequence: TGTGCCACCAGCAGAGACCGGGGTTCCGGTGAGCAGTTCTTC.

This clonotype has just a few counts. The chain combines TRBV27 with TRBJ1-2, with D tentatively TRBD1 (5 bases). This CDR3 is 14 amino acids long. V lost 0 bases and J lost 4, with 9 bases in between. The germline CDR1 and CDR2 sequences are MNHEY and SMNVEV (reference sequence). The CDR3: CASSLSQGFYGYTF. The CDR3 nucleotides are TGTGCCAGCAGTTTATCCCAGGGCTTCTATGGCTACACCTTC.

This rearrangement joins TRBV3-1 to TRBJ1-4; 12 bases line up with TRBD1. V trimming: 0 bases; J trimming: 3 bases; junction bases outside the gene matches: 5. There are 18 residues in the CDR3. Germline loops: CDR1 LGHDT, CDR2 YNNKEL (reference sequence). CDR3 nucleotides: TGTGCCAGCAGCCAAGATGGGGACAGGGGGCTGGCTAATGAAAAACTGTTTTTT. Protein: CASSQDGDRGLANEKLFF.

This clonotype was seen only a few times. V and J are TRBV10-1 and TRBJ2-7; D not certain. CDR1 is WNHNN, CDR2 SYGVQD, per germline (reference sequence). This CDR3 spans 14 amino acids. The V gene lost 0 bases and the J gene lost 3 bases, with 9 bases spanning the gap. The CDR3 nucleotides read TGCGCCAGCAGTGAGTCGACCCAGAACTACGAGCAGTACTTC. This sequence encodes CASSESTQNYEQYF.

The chain joins TRBV9 to TRBJ2-4; D gene uncertain. The J call may be in error: the DNA end matches TRBJ2-7 better. The CDR3 has 15 amino acids. The V gene's germline CDR1 is SGDLS and CDR2 YYNGEE. CDR3 bases: TGTGCCAGCAGCCCAGCCGGGTCCCCCAATTACGAGCAGTACTTC. Its translation: CASSPAGSPNYEQYF.

The rearrangement links TRBV29-1 to TRBJ2-3, with a weak D call TRBD1 (6 bases). The germline CDR1 and CDR2 sequences are SQVTM and ANQGSEA. The V end lost 3 bases, the J end lost 3 bases, and 10 bases lay between the germline ends. This CDR3 has 13 amino acids. In DNA, the CDR3 is TGCAGCGTTGAGTTGGACAGAACAGATACGCAGTATTTT. Its protein is CSVELDRTDTQYF.

This clonotype showed up just a few times. The chain couples TRBV28 to TRBJ2-5; D perhaps matches TRBD2 (6 bases). CDR3 length: 17 amino acids. Germline loops: CDR1 MDHEN, CDR2 SYDVKM. Trimming cost V 4 bases and J 4 bases, with 22 bases left between them. The CDR3 DNA reads as TGTGCCAGCAGTTCCACCCGGCGGGGTTCCGGGCTAGAGACCCAGTACTTC. It encodes CASSSTRRGSGLETQYF.

This clonotype was seen a few times. This chain connects TRBV7-6 to TRBJ2-3; D not resolved. V was clipped by 5 bases and J by 2 bases, with 17 bases between them. The germline CDR1 and CDR2 sequences are SGHVS and FNYEAQ. This CDR3 has 16 residues. The CDR3 DNA sequence: TGTGCCAGCAGCCCGAGTACGGGTAGGACCACAGATACGCAGTATTTT. Encoded protein: CASSPSTGRTTDTQYF.

This sequence joins TRBV6-5 and TRBJ2-2; 11 positions agree with TRBD2. Germline assignment: CDR1 MNHEY and CDR2 SVGAGI. V lost 0 bases to trimming and J lost 4 bases; unmatched junction nucleotides: 7. The CDR3 is 18 residues long. The CDR3 region has the DNA TGTGCCAGCAGTTACTCCCCGACTAGCGGGGACGGCACCGGGGAGCTGTTTTTT. Translated, it gives CASSYSPTSGDGTGELFF.

The CDR3 is CSASRDNYGYTF. CDR3 nucleotides: TGCAGTGCTTCCCGGGACAACTATGGCTACACCTTC. The V and J genes are TRBV20-1 and TRBJ1-2; possibly TRBD1 for D (5 bases). The CDR3 consists of 12 residues. CDR1 is DFQATT and CDR2 is SNEGSKA in the germline V gene (reference sequence). The V gene lost 5 bases and the J gene lost 2 bases, with 9 bases spanning the gap.

Notes on this clonotype: This sequence may be a read error, since a much larger clone differs from it by one base. The genes are TRBV12-3 or TRBV12-4 and TRBJ2-3; tentative D call: TRBD2 (6 bases). This CDR3 contains 14 residues. V was pared by 5 bases and J by 3 bases, with 12 bases between. The chain's CDR3 is CASSHGEATDTQYF. As DNA, the CDR3 is TGTGCCAGCAGTCACGGGGAGGCGACAGATACGCAGTATTTT.

The chain has TRBV12-3 or TRBV12-4 and TRBJ2-3, with TRBD2 matching 11 bases. This CDR3 is 16 amino acids long. V lost 6 bases, J lost 4 bases, and 9 bases stayed unmatched. In nucleotides, the CDR3 is TGTGCCAGCAGGGACCTAGCGGGAGGTGATCCAGATACGCAGTATTTT. This gives the protein CASRDLAGGDPDTQYF.

This chain connects TRBV25-1 to TRBJ1-1, with TRBD1 identical over 7 bases. Germline lookup yields CDR1 MGHDK and CDR2 SYGVNS. This CDR3 contains 14 residues. The ends lost 0 bases at V and 7 bases at J; junction bases unmatched: 5. The CDR3 DNA sequence: TGTGCCAGCAGTGAATATCAAGACAGGGATGAAGCTTTCTTT. It codes for CASSEYQDRDEAFF.

This clonotype was counted only a few times. The rearrangement links TRBV20-1 to TRBJ1-1; D unclear. V lost 3 bases and J lost 3, with 11 bases in between. Germline CDR1 and CDR2: DFQATT and SNEGSKA (reference sequence). The CDR3 runs 13 residues. The CDR3 bases are TGCAGTGCTAGTGTGCGGGGTGACACTGAAGCTTTCTTT. Protein: CSASVRGDTEAFF.

The gene calls are TRBV13 and TRBJ2-1; perhaps TRBD2 as D (7 bases). This CDR3 spans 14 amino acids. Trimming pared 1 base from V and 10 bases from J, leaving 14 bases between. Looked up from germline, CDR1 is PRHDT and CDR2 is FYEKMQ (reference sequence). The DNA of the CDR3 is TGTGCCAGCAGCTTAGCTGGGGGGGCTGAGGAGCAGTTCTTC. Translation: CASSLAGGAEEQFF.

The rearrangement uses TRBV10-3 and TRBJ2-1; 13 positions match TRBD2. The junction had 12 bases not matched to a gene; V was cut back by 6 bases and J by 1 base. The CDR3 totals 19 residues. Germline V gene lookup returns CDR1 ENHRY and CDR2 SYGVKD. The CDR3 loop reads CAIRTPGLAGSISYNEQFF. CDR3 sequence (DNA): TGTGCCATCAGGACCCCGGGACTAGCGGGATCCATATCCTACAATGAGCAGTTCTTC.

This clonotype was seen more than once but under ten times. J is TRBJ1-1 and V is TRBV11-2; unclear D gene. The ends were cut back, 6 bases at V and 7 bases at J, with 9 bases in the middle. CDR1 is SGHAT and CDR2 is FQNNGV in the germline V gene. The CDR3 extends over 11 amino acids. The CDR3 DNA reads as TGTGCCAGCAGGTTGGGGATTGAAGCTTTCTTT. Translated, it gives CASRLGIEAFF.

This clonotype was found a few times. The rearrangement links TRBV7-9 to TRBJ1-4; perhaps TRBD1 as D (6 bases). The germline V gene has CDR1 SEHNR and CDR2 FQNEAQ (reference sequence). Trimming shortened V by 3 bases and J by 3 bases, and 8 bases separated the two germline ends. The CDR3 runs to 14 residues. CDR3 loop: CASSFGTPNEKLFF. The DNA of the CDR3 is TGTGCCAGCAGCTTCGGGACACCTAATGAAAAACTGTTTTTT.

With respect to this clonotype: At one end, the junction sequence differs from germline, possibly due to a read error. The rearrangement joins TRBV28 to TRBJ1-2; D unresolved. The length of the CDR3 is 15 residues. Germline-derived CDR1 and CDR2 are MDHEN and SYDVKM. The CDR3 coding sequence is TGCGCCAGCAGTTTAGAGCGGACTACACTCTATGGCTACACCTTC. Residues: CASSLERTTLYGYTF.

This clonotype occurred a few times. This rearrangement joins TRBV6-2 or TRBV6-3 to TRBJ2-5, with D unclear. Trimming took off 6 bases at V and 2 bases at J, with 13 bases between the two ends. The CDR3 consists of 14 residues. Germline V gene lookup returns CDR1 MNHEY and CDR2 SVGEGT. The CDR3 DNA reads as TGTGCCAGCAGCGATTTTACAGATCAAGAGACCCAGTACTTC. Residues: CASSDFTDQETQYF.

This clonotype was seen only a few times. The rearrangement links TRBV9 to TRBJ2-7; 9 bases match TRBD2. The end of the DNA fits TRBJ2-5 better, so the J call may be wrong. This CDR3 comprises 14 residues. Germline assignment: CDR1 SGDLS and CDR2 YYNGEE. The CDR3 protein is CASSSGTLLETQYF. The CDR3 bases are TGTGCCAGCTCTAGCGGGACACTCTTGGAGACCCAGTACTTC.

This chain uses TRBV5-6 with TRBJ1-2; 7 nucleotides match TRBD1. The CDR3 runs to 14 residues. Germline trimming cut 3 bases from V and 5 bases from J; bases unmatched to any gene: 7. Germline V gene lookup returns CDR1 SGHDT and CDR2 YYEEEE. The CDR3 reads CASSWGQLRYGYTF. The CDR3 DNA follows: TGTGCCAGCAGCTGGGGACAGCTAAGATATGGCTACACCTTC.

This chain uses TRBV2 with TRBJ1-5; 7 bases align to TRBD1. Germline-derived CDR1 and CDR2 are SNHLY and FYNNEI. The CDR3 is 15 amino acids. Trimming cost V 6 bases and J 2 bases; bases outside gene matches: 7. CDR3 amino acids: CASSEQGGGNQPQHF. In DNA form, the CDR3 reads TGTGCCAGCAGCGAGCAGGGGGGTGGCAATCAGCCCCAGCATTTT.

The rearrangement links TRBV5-1 to TRBJ2-4, with D maybe TRBD1 (6 bases). This CDR3 is 17 amino acids long. The germline V and J ends were trimmed by 1 base and 3 bases, with 17 bases remaining between them. Germline loops: CDR1 SGHRS, CDR2 YFSETQ. The CDR3 loop is CASSLRTGIVVKNIQYF. DNA for the CDR3: TGCGCCAGCAGCTTGAGAACAGGGATTGTGGTCAAAAACATTCAGTACTTC.